This T cell receptor (beta chain) was retrieved from a study of T cells in localized non-small cell lung cancer. Libraries were prepared by immunoSEQ multiplex PCR; TCRdb keeps only in-frame clonotypes and omits some of them. The repertoire consists of about 3,500 clones, with around 40% occurring once and the leading ten covering about a sixth. Concerning this clone: Its antigen remains unidentified.

V was clipped by 7 bases and J by 3 bases, with 9 bases between them. Germline V gene sequence: CDR1 LNHDA, CDR2 SQIVND (reference sequence). CDR3 size: 12 residues. Study-wide results and caveats: Adjacent uninvolved lung tissue had the highest T cell clonality, exceeding tumor. An association was observed between higher blood T cell density and longer overall survival. Median about 58 top-100 tumor clones were shared with paired adjacent lung. Multi-region tumor sequencing was not done, so intratumor heterogeneity could not be excluded.

This TCR derives from a male donor older than 55 with stage I lung adenocarcinoma. The source material was lung tumor tissue, sampled before any cancer treatment. The chain couples TRBV19 to TRBJ1-2, with D tentatively TRBD1 (5 bases). The CDR3 loop reads CASKQDHYGYTF. CDR3 nucleotide sequence: TGTGCCAGTAAACAGGACCACTATGGCTACACCTTC.